This entry lists 27 T cell receptor beta chains sequenced from one sample in a study of blood T cell repertoires in COVID-19. Generated by immunoSEQ multiplex PCR, the TCRdb table keeps only in-frame clones and is missing some. The sample includes 55,000 to 75,000 clones, about 81% of them seen just once. Sequencing was carried out using peripheral blood. The receptors originated from a man older than 75 with acute or convalescent COVID-19.

V usage is TRBV5-1 and J usage is TRBJ2-6, with a weak D call TRBD1 (6 bases). In germline, CDR1 is SGHRS, CDR2 YFSETQ. The CDR3 sequence is 17 residues long. The ends were cut back, 4 bases at V and 0 bases at J, with 14 bases in the middle. CDR3 amino acids: CASSATGLSSGANVLTF. In nucleotides, the CDR3 is TGCGCCAGCAGCGCCACAGGGTTAAGCTCTGGGGCCAACGTCCTGACTTTC.

This chain connects TRBV28 to TRBJ2-5; TRBD1 agrees at 7 bases. Germline V lookup: CDR1 MDHEN, CDR2 SYDVKM. The CDR3 sequence is 14 residues long. The trim removed 2 bases at V and 5 bases at J, leaving 5 bases unmatched. CDR3 sequence reads: CASSLIGGDETQYF. CDR3 in DNA: TGTGCCAGCAGTTTAATAGGGGGCGACGAGACCCAGTACTTC. The whole variable domain, filled in from reference TRBV28 and TRBJ2-5, reads DVKVTQSSRYLVKRTGEKVFLECVQDMDHENMFWYRQDPGLGLRLIYFSYDVKMKEKGDIPEGYSVSREKKERFSLILESASTNQTSMYLCASSLIGGDETQYFGPGTRLLVL.

The V call is TRBV27, the J call TRBJ2-7, with D possibly TRBD1 on 5 matching bases. V dropped 5 bases and J dropped 0 bases, with 14 bases sitting between them. This CDR3 region has 15 residues. Germline CDR1 reads MNHEY; CDR2 reads SMNVEV (reference sequence). CDR3 sequence reads: CASSLTAIGSYEQYF. Here the CDR3 DNA reads TGTGCCAGCAGTCTGACAGCGATCGGCTCCTACGAGCAGTACTTC.

The rearrangement joins TRBV27 to TRBJ2-5; no reliable D call. V lost 8 bases to trimming and J lost 2 bases, with 12 bases between them. The CDR3 length is 13 residues. CDR1 and CDR2 (germline): MNHEY, SMNVEV (reference sequence). The chain's CDR3 is CASARVLQETQYF. For the CDR3, the DNA is TGTGCCAGCGCCCGGGTCCTACAAGAGACCCAGTACTTC.

The chain is built from TRBV11-1 and TRBJ2-7, with D maybe TRBD2 (5 bases). Trimming removed 3 bases from V and 6 bases from J, with 15 bases in between. The length of the CDR3 is 14 residues. Germline V lookup: CDR1 SGHAT, CDR2 FQDESV (reference sequence). CDR3 region: CASSFTGNAREQYF. As DNA, the CDR3 is TGTGCCAGCAGCTTCACGGGGAACGCCCGCGAGCAGTACTTC.

The rearrangement joins TRBV28 to TRBJ1-4, with 9 bases aligning to TRBD1. Unmatched junction bases numbered 6, after V lost 11 bases and J lost 5 bases. The germline V gene has CDR1 MDHEN and CDR2 SYDVKM. The CDR3 is made up of 13 amino acids. CDR3 residues: CAVRGTGNEKLFF. The CDR3 DNA follows: TGTGCCGTCAGGGGGACAGGGAATGAAAAACTGTTTTTT.

The chain couples TRBV4-3 to TRBJ1-1; D is ambiguous. The CDR3 is made up of 13 amino acids. V was trimmed by 2 bases and J by 3 bases, leaving 7 bases between them. The germline gives CDR1 LGHNA, CDR2 YSLEER. In DNA form, the CDR3 reads TGCGCCAGCAGCCAAACGGAGGACACTGAAGCTTTCTTT. Translating gives CASSQTEDTEAFF.

V is TRBV2 and J is TRBJ1-5, with TRBD1 as a possible D gene (5 bases). Germline V gene sequence: CDR1 SNHLY, CDR2 FYNNEI. The CDR3 runs to 15 residues. V lost 5 bases, J lost 6 bases, and 17 bases lay in between. The CDR3 loop is CASSIIRVPGQPQHF. CDR3 DNA: TGTGCCAGCAGTATCATCAGGGTACCAGGTCAGCCCCAGCATTTT.

The rearrangement links TRBV28 to TRBJ2-5; 10 bases map to TRBD2. V was clipped by 5 bases and J by 7 bases; unmatched bases: 10. The CDR3 covers 15 residues. Germline V CDR1 and CDR2: MDHEN, SYDVKM. In DNA form, the CDR3 reads TGTGCCAGCAGTCCGCGACTAGCGGGTAGGGGGACCCAGTACTTC. This gives the protein CASSPRLAGRGTQYF.

The chain joins TRBV7-2 to TRBJ1-1; D gene uncertain. Germline assignment: CDR1 SGHTA and CDR2 FQGNSA. V was shortened by 5 bases and J by 1 base, with 8 bases between the two germline ends. The length of the CDR3 is 13 residues. Written as DNA, the CDR3 is TGTGCCAGCAGCCTGAAGCGGAACACTGAAGCTTTCTTT. It encodes CASSLKRNTEAFF.

This clone was recorded many times. This chain links TRBV10-3 with TRBJ2-3, with TRBD2 matching 16 bases. Trimming at V came to 2 bases and at J to 0 bases, leaving 5 bases not matched to a gene. The CDR3 sequence is 19 residues long. CDR1 is ENHRY and CDR2 is SYGVKD in the germline V gene. The CDR3 nucleotides are TGTGCCATCAGTGAGCCGGGACTAGCGGGGGGGCTGAGCACAGATACGCAGTATTTT. The encoded protein is CAISEPGLAGGLSTDTQYF.

CDR3 amino acids: CASSLGVSYEQYF. The CDR3 DNA follows: TGCGCCAGCAGCTTAGGGGTCTCCTACGAGCAGTACTTC. The genes are TRBV5-1 and TRBJ2-7, with D perhaps matching TRBD1 (5 bases). Germline lookup yields CDR1 SGHRS and CDR2 YFSETQ. The CDR3 has 13 residues. The V gene lost 2 bases and the J gene lost 0 bases, with 6 bases spanning the gap.

In this sample, this clone turned up once. This chain joins TRBV9 and TRBJ2-2; 11 nucleotides match TRBD2. V shed 4 bases and J 4 bases; nucleotides not matched to a gene: 0. The germline CDR1 and CDR2 sequences are SGDLS and YYNGEE. The CDR3 loop spans 14 amino acids. This chain's CDR3 is CASSTSGGTGELFF. The CDR3 bases are TGTGCCAGCAGCACTAGCGGGGGCACCGGGGAGCTGTTTTTT.

The chain employs TRBV27 and TRBJ2-7, with a possible D match to TRBD1 (5 bases). This CDR3 spans 16 amino acids. The V and J ends lost 5 bases and 3 bases respectively, with 20 bases between them. Looked up from germline, CDR1 is MNHEY and CDR2 is SMNVEV (reference sequence). As DNA, the CDR3 is TGTGCCAGCAGTCCTATCCGACAGCCCCCAATCTACGAGCAGTACTTC. This encodes CASSPIRQPPIYEQYF.

The V gene is TRBV14, the J gene TRBJ2-2, with a weak D call TRBD1 (6 bases). The CDR3 has 14 residues. Trimming left V 1 base short and J 7 bases short, with 10 bases between. The germline V gene has CDR1 SGHDN and CDR2 FVKESK. The CDR3 is CASSQVRGGGELFF. The CDR3 DNA is TGTGCCAGCAGCCAAGTCAGGGGTGGCGGGGAGCTGTTTTTT. Based on the CDR3 plus reference TRBV14 and TRBJ2-2, the full variable domain is EAGVTQFPSHSVIEKGQTVTLRCDPISGHDNLYWYRRVMGKEIKFLLHFVKESKQDESGMPNNRFLAERTGGTYSTLKVQPAELEDSGVYFCASSQVRGGGELFFGEGSRLTVL.

The chain carries TRBV18 and TRBJ2-2, with TRBD1 as a possible D gene (6 bases). CDR1 and CDR2 (germline): KGHSH, LQKENI. Trimming took off 2 bases at V and 3 bases at J, with 13 bases between the two ends. The CDR3 spans 16 residues. CDR3 loop: CASSPSRGRDTGELFF. DNA of the CDR3: TGTGCCAGCTCACCATCCAGGGGCCGAGACACCGGGGAGCTGTTTTTT.

This chain uses TRBV27 with TRBJ2-1; TRBD2 aligns across 12 bases. Looked up from germline, CDR1 is MNHEY and CDR2 is SMNVEV (reference sequence). This CDR3 comprises 16 residues. Losses at the gene ends were 4 bases for V and 7 bases for J; bases not matched to a gene: 8. The CDR3 nucleotides are TGTGCCAGCAGTTCCCCGACTAGCGGGAGTAGGAATGAGCAGTTCTTC. Residues: CASSSPTSGSRNEQFF.

The V call is TRBV3-1 (or the pseudogene TRBV3-2), the J call TRBJ2-1; maybe TRBD2 (6 bases). The CDR3 consists of 14 residues. Trimming left V 1 base short and J 5 bases short, with 9 bases between. CDR1 and CDR2 (germline): LGHDT, YNNKEL (reference sequence). CDR3 residues: CASSQGTTNNEQFF. CDR3 bases: TGTGCCAGCAGCCAAGGGACTACCAACAATGAGCAGTTCTTC.

The rearrangement links TRBV19 to TRBJ2-5, with 9 bases fitting TRBD2. The CDR3 consists of 14 residues. Per germline, CDR1 LNHDA and CDR2 SQIVND (reference sequence). J lost 5 bases, V lost 6 bases, and 7 bases had no gene match. The CDR3 bases are TGTGCCAGTAGCGGGACTAGCAGAGAGGAGACCCAGTACTTC. Translated, it gives CASSGTSREETQYF.

The chain employs TRBV9 and TRBJ2-7; 10 nucleotides align to TRBD1. This CDR3 spans 14 amino acids. Per the germline V gene, CDR1 is SGDLS and CDR2 is YYNGEE. With 4 bases clipped from V and 4 bases from J, the junction kept 5 bases outside the gene matches. The CDR3 is CASSFRDRGYEQYF. In DNA form, the CDR3 reads TGTGCCAGCAGCTTCCGGGACAGGGGTTACGAGCAGTACTTC.

This chain links TRBV18 with TRBJ2-5, with D possibly matching TRBD1 (6 bases). From germline, CDR1 is KGHSH and CDR2 LQKENI. This CDR3 spans 15 amino acids. Between the trimmed V and J ends, which lost 6 bases and 0 bases, there was a span of 14 bases. The CDR3 loop is CASSETGTNQETQYF. CDR3 sequence (DNA): TGTGCCAGCTCGGAAACCGGGACAAACCAAGAGACCCAGTACTTC.

The genes are TRBV14 and TRBJ2-7, with 11 bases matching TRBD2. J was trimmed by 7 bases and V by 4 bases; bases with no gene match: 9. From germline, CDR1 is SGHDN and CDR2 FVKESK. The CDR3 has 15 amino acids. The CDR3 reads CASSLTALAGDEQYF. CDR3 DNA: TGTGCCAGCAGCCTCACGGCACTAGCGGGGGATGAGCAGTACTTC.

The rearrangement uses TRBV7-3 and TRBJ2-1; 10 bases agree with TRBD1. The CDR3 contains 18 residues. With V trimmed by 6 bases and J by 0 bases, 11 bases remained unmatched. Germline V gives CDR1 SGHTA, CDR2 FQGTGA. This chain's CDR3 is CASRLTGGVSSSYNEQFF. The CDR3 DNA is TGTGCCAGCAGACTGACAGGGGGCGTCAGTAGCTCCTACAATGAGCAGTTCTTC.

There are a few counts of this clone. The DNA of the CDR3 is TGTGCCAGCAGCGGACAGGGGGCGGAAGGCTACACCTTC. It yields the protein CASSGQGAEGYTF. The genes are TRBV6-4 and TRBJ1-2, with 11 bases matching TRBD1. Germline CDR1 MRHNA, CDR2 SNTAGT. The CDR3 runs to 13 residues. Trimming at V came to 6 bases and at J to 8 bases, leaving 5 bases not matched to a gene.

V is TRBV7-3 and J is TRBJ1-1; D perhaps matches TRBD1 (6 bases). Germline V CDR1 and CDR2: SGHTA, FQGTGA. This CDR3 is 14 amino acids long. Trimming removed 5 bases from V and 4 bases from J, with 14 bases in between. The CDR3 bases are TGTGCCAGCAGCGTACAGGGACGGGGCACTGAAGCTTTCTTT. Amino acid sequence: CASSVQGRGTEAFF.

CDR3 coding DNA: TGTGCCAGCAGTTACTCGGGGGGGGCTGGGGCCAACGTCCTGACTTTC. Its translation: CASSYSGGAGANVLTF. The gene calls are TRBV6-5 and TRBJ2-6, with 7 nucleotides matching TRBD2. The V segment lost 0 bases and the J segment 2 bases; nucleotides outside the gene matches: 1. This CDR3 is built from 16 residues. Germline CDR1 MNHEY, CDR2 SVGAGI.

The chain has TRBV19 and TRBJ1-5; D may be TRBD1 (5 bases). This CDR3 comprises 14 residues. Germline loops: CDR1 LNHDA, CDR2 SQIVND (reference sequence). The V and J ends lost 1 base and 9 bases respectively, with 13 bases between them. The CDR3 sequence: CASSIGGPGGPQHF. CDR3 DNA: TGTGCCAGTAGTATAGGGGGCCCGGGTGGGCCCCAGCATTTT.